Presented here are 30 T cell receptor beta chains from one specimen sequenced in a study of T-cell memory formation after mild COVID-19. MiXCR, run by TCRdb on the 5' RACE reads, gives a single entry per CDR3 protein. The data show some 350,000 distinct CDR3 sequences, with approximately 13% seen just once and over 20% held by the top ten. The sequenced material came from PBMCs or a T cell subset sorted from them (not recorded which). The receptors derive from a man aged 18 to 30 who had mild COVID-19 (a few samples of this study predate the infection). Cell type and time point are not known.

The table lists this clonotype with many counts. This chain connects TRBV5-1 to TRBJ2-3; TRBD2 is a possible D gene (5 bases). The V and J ends lost 0 bases and 4 bases respectively, with 6 bases between them. Germline V gives CDR1 SGHRS, CDR2 YFSETQ. This CDR3 is 13 amino acids long. CDR3 in amino acids: CASSLDGADTQYF. CDR3 DNA sequence: TGCGCCAGCAGCTTGGACGGGGCAGATACGCAGTATTTT.

The sample holds many counts of this clonotype. V and J are TRBV24-1 and TRBJ2-5, with a weak D call TRBD2 (6 bases). Germline CDR1 reads KGHDR; CDR2 reads SFDVKD. The CDR3 loop spans 14 amino acids. With 4 bases removed from V and 5 bases from J, the gap between germline ends came to 13 bases. CDR3 sequence reads: CATSDPRGGETQYF. The CDR3 nucleotides are TGTGCCACCAGTGACCCCCGAGGAGGGGAGACCCAGTACTTC.

This clonotype turned up a few times. The chain couples TRBV4-3 to TRBJ2-1; D is possibly TRBD2 (5 bases). V dropped 1 base and J dropped 0 bases, with 13 bases sitting between them. Germline values: CDR1 LGHNA, CDR2 YSLEER. The CDR3 runs 17 residues. In DNA, the CDR3 is TGCGCCAGCAGCCAAGTACCGGTGGGGAGCTCCTACAATGAGCAGTTCTTC. Encoded protein: CASSQVPVGSSYNEQFF.

At least ten counts were recorded for this clonotype. V gene TRBV5-1 combines with J gene TRBJ2-6; D is undetermined. The CDR3 runs 13 residues. Germline V gene lookup returns CDR1 SGHRS and CDR2 YFSETQ. Trimming pared 2 bases from V and 4 bases from J, leaving 4 bases between. The CDR3 DNA sequence: TGCGCCAGCAGCTTCGCGGGGGCCAACGTCCTGACTTTC. This codes for CASSFAGANVLTF.

This rearrangement joins TRBV20-1 to TRBJ2-7, with D tentatively TRBD1 (5 bases). Germline V lookup: CDR1 DFQATT, CDR2 SNEGSKA (reference sequence). The CDR3 spans 12 residues. V was shortened by 5 bases and J by 0 bases, with 8 bases between the two germline ends. The DNA of the CDR3 is TGCAGTGCTCTGACAGCCTCCTACGAGCAGTACTTC. It encodes CSALTASYEQYF.

This clonotype was seen a few times. V and J are TRBV7-2 and TRBJ2-3; no firm D call. Germline assignment: CDR1 SGHTA and CDR2 FQGNSA. V was cut by 7 bases and J by 1 base, with 12 bases left in between. CDR3 length equals 14 residues. The CDR3: CASILSAGTDTQYF. The CDR3 region has the DNA TGTGCCAGCATCCTTTCCGCCGGCACAGATACGCAGTATTTT.

V gene TRBV15 combines with J gene TRBJ2-1; maybe TRBD2 (5 bases). Germline V lookup: CDR1 LNHNV, CDR2 YYDKDF (reference sequence). V lost 8 bases, J lost 4 bases, and 15 bases lay in between. The length of the CDR3 is 14 residues. CDR3 loop: CATSLGGGYNEQFF. The CDR3 DNA is TGTGCCACCTCACTCGGCGGAGGATACAATGAGCAGTTCTTC.

The J gene is TRBJ1-1, the V gene TRBV29-1; the match to TRBD1 covers 8 bases. Looked up from germline, CDR1 is SQVTM and CDR2 is ANQGSEA. Trimming at V came to 8 bases and at J to 4 bases, leaving 39 bases not matched to a gene. CDR3 length: 23 residues. CDR3 sequence: CSFHTHSPGQAPWGPFQSTEAFF. In DNA, the CDR3 is TGCAGCTTCCACACTCACTCTCCGGGACAGGCCCCTTGGGGGCCCTTCCAGAGCACTGAAGCTTTCTTT.

The table lists this clonotype with a few counts. The chain uses TRBV7-9 and TRBJ2-3; weak D call: TRBD2 (5 bases). Trimming removed 6 bases from V and 3 bases from J, with 10 bases in between. CDR1 is SEHNR and CDR2 is FQNEAQ in the germline V gene (reference sequence). There are 13 residues in the CDR3. In DNA form, the CDR3 reads TGTGCCAGCAGACGACCGGGGACAGATACGCAGTATTTT. It specifies CASRRPGTDTQYF.

This clonotype appeared a few times. V and J are TRBV6-2 or TRBV6-3 and TRBJ1-5; no clear D. Germline CDR1 reads MNHEY; CDR2 reads SVGEGT. Trimming took off 5 bases at V and 3 bases at J, with 8 bases between the two ends. The CDR3 is 13 residues long. The chain's CDR3 is CASSKEPNQPQHF. The CDR3 DNA is TGTGCCAGCAGTAAAGAACCCAATCAGCCCCAGCATTTT.

J is TRBJ1-5 and V is TRBV6-2 or TRBV6-3; unclear D gene. Trimming shortened V by 8 bases and J by 5 bases, and 19 bases separated the two germline ends. The V gene's germline CDR1 is MNHEY and CDR2 SVGEGT. The CDR3 is 15 residues long. The CDR3 sequence is CASGFEEGGYQPQHF. CDR3 DNA: TGTGCCAGCGGTTTCGAGGAGGGAGGTTATCAGCCCCAGCATTTT.

This clonotype has just a few counts. As DNA, the CDR3 is TGCAGCGTTGATGGTGGTCCCCAAGAGACCCAGTACTTC. Amino acids: CSVDGGPQETQYF. The genes are TRBV29-1 and TRBJ2-5; D remains ambiguous. The CDR3 runs 13 residues. Looked up from germline, CDR1 is SQVTM and CDR2 is ANQGSEA. Trimming took 3 bases from V and 1 from J, leaving 9 bases between them.

The gene calls are TRBV27 and TRBJ1-1; D is unresolved. V lost 4 bases and J 1 base, leaving 13 bases between the germline ends. The CDR3 is 15 residues long. CDR1 and CDR2 from the germline V gene are MNHEY and SMNVEV (reference sequence). The CDR3 sequence: CASSSRSVGNTEAFF. The CDR3 coding sequence is TGTGCCAGCAGTTCAAGGTCCGTGGGGAACACTGAAGCTTTCTTT.

This rearrangement joins TRBV11-2 to TRBJ2-7; 7 bases are a match to TRBD2. There are 15 residues in the CDR3. J was trimmed by 4 bases and V by 1 base; bases with no gene match: 7. Germline V gene sequence: CDR1 SGHAT, CDR2 FQNNGV. CDR3 residues: CASSLGGGGLYEQYV. The CDR3 bases are TGTGCCAGCAGCTTAGGGGGCGGGGGTCTTTACGAGCAGTACGTC.

The table lists this clonotype with a few counts. This chain links TRBV10-3 with TRBJ1-5, with D possibly TRBD1 on 5 matching bases. The ends were cut back, 10 bases at V and 2 bases at J, with 9 bases in the middle. CDR1 and CDR2 from the germline V gene are ENHRY and SYGVKD. This CDR3 contains 12 residues. CDR3 protein: CATRAGNQPQHF. In DNA, the CDR3 is TGTGCCACCAGGGCCGGCAATCAGCCCCAGCATTTT.

CDR3 loop: CASSGGGEIHYGYTF. CDR3 in DNA: TGCGCCAGCAGCGGGGGAGGAGAAATCCACTATGGCTACACCTTC. The chain links TRBV5-1 to TRBJ1-2, with a weak D call TRBD1 (5 bases). In germline, CDR1 is SGHRS, CDR2 YFSETQ. CDR3 length equals 15 residues. V was trimmed by 4 bases and J by 3 bases, leaving 16 bases between them.

In its sample, this clonotype was seen many times. The chain couples TRBV7-2 to TRBJ1-5, with 8 nucleotides matching TRBD1. The V gene's germline CDR1 is SGHTA and CDR2 FQGNSA. V gave up 3 bases and J gave up 7 bases; unmatched junction bases: 2. This CDR3 comprises 13 residues. The CDR3 DNA follows: TGTGCCAGCAGCTTGACAGGGGAACAGCCCCAGCATTTT. Encoded protein: CASSLTGEQPQHF.

The V and J genes are TRBV7-9 and TRBJ1-6, with 10 positions matching TRBD1. The CDR3 is 16 residues long. Looked up from germline, CDR1 is SEHNR and CDR2 is FQNEAQ (reference sequence). The J segment lost 10 bases and the V segment lost 6 bases, leaving 12 bases of the junction unmatched. The DNA of the CDR3 is TGTGCCAGCAGTCCTTCCGGGACAGGGGTAGGGTCACCCCTCCACTTT. Its translation: CASSPSGTGVGSPLHF.

As to this clonotype: The CDR3 does not end in the conserved phenylalanine or tryptophan, so this is likely a read error. V usage is TRBV6-6 and J usage is TRBJ2-1, with TRBD1 as a possible D gene (5 bases). Trimming left V 6 bases short and J 0 bases short, with 15 bases between. The germline V gene encodes CDR1 MNHNY and CDR2 SVGAGI (reference sequence). The CDR3 is 16 residues long. CDR3 nucleotide sequence: TGTGCCAGCAGGCGTACCAGGGAAAGCTCCTACAATGAGCAGTTCTTA. This codes for CASRRTRESSYNEQFL.

J is TRBJ2-5 and V is TRBV10-3, with 8 bases identical to TRBD2. The CDR3 runs to 16 residues. The V gene end was trimmed by 0 bases and the J gene end by 5 bases; junction bases not matched to a gene: 8. Germline V lookup: CDR1 ENHRY, CDR2 SYGVKD. This CDR3 is CAISESIASGRETQYF. The CDR3 nucleotides are TGTGCCATCAGTGAGTCGATCGCTAGCGGGCGGGAGACCCAGTACTTC.

The rearrangement joins TRBV11-2 to TRBJ2-1; no reliable D call. V shed 4 bases and J shed 6 bases, with 7 bases lying between them. Germline V gene sequence: CDR1 SGHAT, CDR2 FQNNGV. CDR3 length: 12 amino acids. CDR3: CASSSLFNEQFF. CDR3 bases: TGTGCCAGCAGCTCCCTCTTCAATGAGCAGTTCTTC.

This clonotype showed up many times. The chain uses TRBV7-2 and TRBJ1-1, with 7 bases that match TRBD1. After removal of 3 bases from V and 1 base from J, the junction contained 5 bases not matched to a gene. The CDR3 contains 15 residues. Germline V lookup: CDR1 SGHTA, CDR2 FQGNSA. CDR3 in DNA: TGTGCCAGCAGCTTCACCGGGACAGCGAACACTGAAGCTTTCTTT. Translating gives CASSFTGTANTEAFF.

The genes are TRBV11-2 and TRBJ2-1; D might be TRBD1 or TRBD2, each matching 5 bases. Trimming removed 8 bases from V and 10 bases from J, with 24 bases in between. Looked up from germline, CDR1 is SGHAT and CDR2 is FQNNGV. The CDR3 totals 15 residues. CDR3 coding DNA: TGTGCCAGCCGCCCCCCCGGGACCGTTGCGGAAGAGCAGTTCTTC. This codes for CASRPPGTVAEEQFF.

This clonotype has just a few counts. The chain uses TRBV7-2 and TRBJ2-1; D is ambiguous. Trimming took off 6 bases at V and 5 bases at J, with 14 bases between the two ends. This CDR3 has 14 residues. Germline V lookup: CDR1 SGHTA, CDR2 FQGNSA. Here the CDR3 reads CASRPTVGHNEQFF. The CDR3 DNA reads as TGTGCCAGCAGGCCAACCGTAGGACACAATGAGCAGTTCTTC.

In its sample, this clonotype was seen a few times. This chain joins TRBV15 and TRBJ1-6; D remains unclear. Germline V CDR1 and CDR2: LNHNV, YYDKDF (reference sequence). Trimming left V 8 bases short and J 5 bases short, with 10 bases between. The CDR3 has 13 residues. The DNA of the CDR3 is TGTGCCACCCAGTTGCGGAATAATTCACCCCTCCACTTT. Its protein is CATQLRNNSPLHF.

A word on this clonotype: A read error may account for a junction end that differs from germline. The rearrangement links TRBV7-9 to TRBJ2-7; D is undetermined. Germline CDR1 is SEHNR and CDR2 is FQNEAQ (reference sequence). CDR3 length: 13 amino acids. CDR3 bases: TGTGCCAGCAGCCAAACCGCCCGCCCCGAGGAGTACTTC. The encoded protein is CASSQTARPEEYF.

The V gene is TRBV4-1, the J gene TRBJ2-1; TRBD2 aligns across 10 bases. The CDR3 loop spans 15 amino acids. V lost 1 base, J lost 7 bases, and 4 bases stayed unmatched. Germline V gives CDR1 MGHRA, CDR2 YSYEKL. CDR3 in amino acids: CASSQGSSGGNEQFF. CDR3 sequence (DNA): TGCGCCAGCAGCCAAGGTTCTAGCGGGGGAAATGAGCAGTTCTTC.

At least ten counts were recorded for this clonotype. The chain employs TRBV25-1 and TRBJ2-3, with TRBD1 matching over 7 bases. Germline CDR1 reads MGHDK; CDR2 reads SYGVNS. CDR3 length equals 14 residues. J lost 0 bases, V lost 4 bases, and 1 base had no gene match. The CDR3 bases are TGTGCCAGCAGTGCAGGGGGAAGCACAGATACGCAGTATTTT. Amino acids: CASSAGGSTDTQYF. The full variable domain, with the rest looked up from reference TRBV25-1 and TRBJ2-3, is EADIYQTPRYLVIGTGKKITLECSQTMGHDKMYWYQQDPGMELHLIHYSYGVNSTEKGDLSSESTVSRIRTEHFPLTLESARPSHTSQYLCASSAGGSTDTQYFGPGTRLTVL.

The chain employs TRBV7-3 and TRBJ2-7, with D possibly being TRBD2 (5 bases). Trimming left V 2 bases short and J 2 bases short, with 13 bases between. CDR3 length equals 15 residues. From germline, CDR1 is SGHTA and CDR2 FQGTGA. This CDR3 reads CASSLSGVGAYEQYV. The DNA for the CDR3 is TGTGCCAGCAGCTTATCCGGGGTCGGGGCCTACGAGCAGTACGTC.

This clonotype was detected only a few times. The CDR3 DNA is TGCGCCAGCAGCCTGCCGGGACTAGCGATGAACACCGGGGAGCTGTTTTTT. Amino acids: CASSLPGLAMNTGELFF. The chain has TRBV5-1 and TRBJ2-2; TRBD2 aligns across 10 bases. The CDR3 is made up of 17 amino acids. CDR1 and CDR2 from the germline V gene are SGHRS and YFSETQ. Losses at the gene ends were 4 bases for V and 1 base for J; bases not matched to a gene: 7.